The clone carrying this TCR beta chain was detected ten times or more. These data originate in a study of T cells in Graves' hyperthyroidism and ophthalmopathy. RNA transcripts provided the source from which TCR beta CDR3 regions were amplified. TCR CDR3 regions were first amplified by RT-PCR with HTBI primers. In TCRdb, the multiplex PCR reads were re-called with MiXCR into one record per CDR3 protein. Here the sample spans 300,000 to 400,000 distinct CDR3 sequences, about 14% being singletons. The sample consisted of blood. This receptor was taken from a woman aged 30 to 39 with Graves' ophthalmopathy.

In DNA form, the CDR3 reads TGTGCCAGCAGTCCCCCCTCAGATACGCAGTATTTT. It encodes CASSPPSDTQYF. V gene TRBV28 combines with J gene TRBJ2-3; D is unclear. The CDR3 loop spans 12 amino acids. Germline values: CDR1 MDHEN, CDR2 SYDVKM. Trimming shortened V by 5 bases and J by 4 bases, and 7 bases separated the two germline ends.